The 13 T cell receptor beta chains given below trace back to one sample, sequenced in a study of OX40 agonist ivuxolimab in advanced cancers. Libraries were made using the immunoSEQ multiplex PCR assay. In its TCRdb copy, this immuneACCESS table keeps in-frame sequences only and misses some clones. Where compared with another copy, unresolved V genes explain less than half of these, and the others have no known cause. This sample is represented by about 79,000 clones; 85% to 95% of them were singletons. The ten largest clones represent 11% of the sample. The sequencing here drew on CD4+ or CD8+ T cells sorted from blood, taken in a trial of the OX40 agonist ivuxolimab. The receptors derive from an adult with an advanced solid tumor such as melanoma, head and neck, liver or kidney cancer.

The chain combines TRBV13 with TRBJ1-2; D gene ambiguous. This CDR3 contains 14 residues. Per germline, CDR1 PRHDT and CDR2 FYEKMQ (reference sequence). The V and J ends lost 0 bases and 3 bases respectively, with 8 bases between them. DNA of the CDR3: TGTGCCAGCAGCTTAGGGGGGAGTCACTATGGCTACACCTTC. This encodes CASSLGGSHYGYTF.

The chain carries TRBV13 and TRBJ2-7, with a possible D match to TRBD2 (6 bases). V lost 0 bases to trimming and J lost 2 bases, with 14 bases between them. Per germline, CDR1 PRHDT and CDR2 FYEKMQ (reference sequence). This CDR3 region has 16 residues. As DNA, the CDR3 is TGTGCCAGCAGCTTAGGCCCCCTGACTAGTCCCTACGAGCAGTACTTC. This sequence encodes CASSLGPLTSPYEQYF.

The sample holds one count of this clone. The V and J genes are TRBV7-9 and TRBJ2-7; 10 nucleotides align to TRBD2. The CDR3 is 18 residues long. With 0 bases clipped from V and 0 bases from J, the junction kept 8 bases outside the gene matches. Germline-derived CDR1 and CDR2 are SEHNR and FQNEAQ (reference sequence). The CDR3, as DNA: TGTGCCAGCAGCTTAGCGCCTAGCGGGGGCCCACCCTCCTACGAGCAGTACTTC. Translation gives CASSLAPSGGPPSYEQYF.

This sequence joins TRBV27 and TRBJ2-7; D might be TRBD2 (5 bases). V was trimmed by 2 bases and J by 2 bases, leaving 10 bases between them. This CDR3 has 14 amino acids. Per germline, CDR1 MNHEY and CDR2 SMNVEV (reference sequence). The CDR3 is CASSLLATTYEQYF. The CDR3 DNA sequence: TGTGCCAGCAGTTTACTAGCAACCACCTACGAGCAGTACTTC.

The rearrangement uses TRBV10-3 and TRBJ2-7, with 11 bases lining up with TRBD1. Germline CDR1 reads ENHRY; CDR2 reads SYGVKD. The CDR3 sequence is 16 residues long. V was clipped by 5 bases and J by 0 bases; unmatched bases: 6. The CDR3 region has the DNA TGTGCCATCAGTACGTCCGGGACAGGGGGCTCCTACGAGCAGTACTTC. This gives the protein CAISTSGTGGSYEQYF.

DNA for the CDR3: TGTGCCAGCAGTCTAATGACCGGGTTGCAGTATTTT. Translated, it gives CASSLMTGLQYF. V is TRBV11-2 and J is TRBJ2-3; D not certain. Per the germline V gene, CDR1 is SGHAT and CDR2 is FQNNGV. Trimming took off 6 bases at V and 11 bases at J, with 15 bases between the two ends. The CDR3 has 12 residues.

The V gene is TRBV6-1, the J gene TRBJ2-7, with 8 nucleotides matching TRBD1. CDR3 length: 15 amino acids. V lost 3 bases to trimming and J lost 4 bases; unmatched junction nucleotides: 8. Germline lookup yields CDR1 MNHNS and CDR2 SASEGT. CDR3 residues: CASSDLPGGAYEQYF. In DNA, the CDR3 is TGTGCCAGCAGTGACCTGCCAGGGGGCGCTTACGAGCAGTACTTC.

The J gene is TRBJ1-2, the V gene TRBV19; D gene ambiguous. Trimming left V 4 bases short and J 6 bases short, with 15 bases between. CDR3 length: 14 residues. Germline V CDR1 and CDR2: LNHDA, SQIVND (reference sequence). CDR3 protein: CASSSDFFWNGYTF. CDR3 bases: TGTGCCAGTAGTAGCGACTTCTTCTGGAATGGCTACACCTTC.

The rearrangement uses TRBV29-1 and TRBJ1-1, with D possibly being TRBD1 (5 bases). The V gene's germline CDR1 is SQVTM and CDR2 ANQGSEA. The ends were cut back, 7 bases at V and 3 bases at J, with 12 bases in the middle. The CDR3 consists of 12 residues. CDR3 coding DNA: TGCAGCGGGGTAGGAGGGGACACTGAAGCTTTCTTT. Translation gives CSGVGGDTEAFF.

The rearrangement links TRBV19 to TRBJ2-3; TRBD2 agrees at 9 bases. V dropped 1 base and J dropped 2; count of bases not matched to a gene: 4. Germline CDR1 and CDR2: LNHDA and SQIVND (reference sequence). The CDR3 is 16 residues long. CDR3 coding DNA: TGTGCCAGTAGTATAGTGGCTAGCGGGGCCACAGATACGCAGTATTTT. This codes for CASSIVASGATDTQYF.

In this sample, this clone turned up a few times. This chain joins TRBV6-4 and TRBJ2-1; 9 positions match TRBD2. The V gene's germline CDR1 is MRHNA and CDR2 SNTAGT. The CDR3 consists of 15 residues. With V trimmed by 0 bases and J by 3 bases, 0 bases remained unmatched. For the CDR3, the DNA is TGTGCCAGCAGTGACTCACTAGCGGGCTACAATGAGCAGTTCTTC. This sequence encodes CASSDSLAGYNEQFF.

The chain recombines TRBV19 with TRBJ2-1; D might be TRBD1 (5 bases). CDR1 and CDR2 from the germline V gene are LNHDA and SQIVND (reference sequence). This CDR3 comprises 17 residues. V was pared by 6 bases and J by 3 bases, with 21 bases between. This chain's CDR3 is CASRRTIGAGNYNEQFF. The CDR3 coding sequence is TGTGCCAGTAGACGTACAATAGGGGCAGGGAACTACAATGAGCAGTTCTTC. Drawing the rest from reference TRBV19 and TRBJ2-1, the complete variable domain is DGGITQSPKYLFRKEGQNVTLSCEQNLNHDAMYWYRQDPGQGLRLIYYSQIVNDFQKGDIAEGYSVSREKKESFPLTVTSAQKNPTAFYLCASRRTIGAGNYNEQFFGPGTRLTVL.

The rearrangement links TRBV27 to TRBJ1-6; tentative D call: TRBD1 (6 bases). Trimming shortened V by 5 bases and J by 8 bases, and 22 bases separated the two germline ends. In germline, CDR1 is MNHEY, CDR2 SMNVEV (reference sequence). The CDR3 totals 17 residues. CDR3 sequence: CASSIFPGSGEDSPLHF. The CDR3 coding sequence is TGTGCCAGCAGTATCTTTCCGGGCTCAGGGGAGGATTCACCCCTCCACTTT.